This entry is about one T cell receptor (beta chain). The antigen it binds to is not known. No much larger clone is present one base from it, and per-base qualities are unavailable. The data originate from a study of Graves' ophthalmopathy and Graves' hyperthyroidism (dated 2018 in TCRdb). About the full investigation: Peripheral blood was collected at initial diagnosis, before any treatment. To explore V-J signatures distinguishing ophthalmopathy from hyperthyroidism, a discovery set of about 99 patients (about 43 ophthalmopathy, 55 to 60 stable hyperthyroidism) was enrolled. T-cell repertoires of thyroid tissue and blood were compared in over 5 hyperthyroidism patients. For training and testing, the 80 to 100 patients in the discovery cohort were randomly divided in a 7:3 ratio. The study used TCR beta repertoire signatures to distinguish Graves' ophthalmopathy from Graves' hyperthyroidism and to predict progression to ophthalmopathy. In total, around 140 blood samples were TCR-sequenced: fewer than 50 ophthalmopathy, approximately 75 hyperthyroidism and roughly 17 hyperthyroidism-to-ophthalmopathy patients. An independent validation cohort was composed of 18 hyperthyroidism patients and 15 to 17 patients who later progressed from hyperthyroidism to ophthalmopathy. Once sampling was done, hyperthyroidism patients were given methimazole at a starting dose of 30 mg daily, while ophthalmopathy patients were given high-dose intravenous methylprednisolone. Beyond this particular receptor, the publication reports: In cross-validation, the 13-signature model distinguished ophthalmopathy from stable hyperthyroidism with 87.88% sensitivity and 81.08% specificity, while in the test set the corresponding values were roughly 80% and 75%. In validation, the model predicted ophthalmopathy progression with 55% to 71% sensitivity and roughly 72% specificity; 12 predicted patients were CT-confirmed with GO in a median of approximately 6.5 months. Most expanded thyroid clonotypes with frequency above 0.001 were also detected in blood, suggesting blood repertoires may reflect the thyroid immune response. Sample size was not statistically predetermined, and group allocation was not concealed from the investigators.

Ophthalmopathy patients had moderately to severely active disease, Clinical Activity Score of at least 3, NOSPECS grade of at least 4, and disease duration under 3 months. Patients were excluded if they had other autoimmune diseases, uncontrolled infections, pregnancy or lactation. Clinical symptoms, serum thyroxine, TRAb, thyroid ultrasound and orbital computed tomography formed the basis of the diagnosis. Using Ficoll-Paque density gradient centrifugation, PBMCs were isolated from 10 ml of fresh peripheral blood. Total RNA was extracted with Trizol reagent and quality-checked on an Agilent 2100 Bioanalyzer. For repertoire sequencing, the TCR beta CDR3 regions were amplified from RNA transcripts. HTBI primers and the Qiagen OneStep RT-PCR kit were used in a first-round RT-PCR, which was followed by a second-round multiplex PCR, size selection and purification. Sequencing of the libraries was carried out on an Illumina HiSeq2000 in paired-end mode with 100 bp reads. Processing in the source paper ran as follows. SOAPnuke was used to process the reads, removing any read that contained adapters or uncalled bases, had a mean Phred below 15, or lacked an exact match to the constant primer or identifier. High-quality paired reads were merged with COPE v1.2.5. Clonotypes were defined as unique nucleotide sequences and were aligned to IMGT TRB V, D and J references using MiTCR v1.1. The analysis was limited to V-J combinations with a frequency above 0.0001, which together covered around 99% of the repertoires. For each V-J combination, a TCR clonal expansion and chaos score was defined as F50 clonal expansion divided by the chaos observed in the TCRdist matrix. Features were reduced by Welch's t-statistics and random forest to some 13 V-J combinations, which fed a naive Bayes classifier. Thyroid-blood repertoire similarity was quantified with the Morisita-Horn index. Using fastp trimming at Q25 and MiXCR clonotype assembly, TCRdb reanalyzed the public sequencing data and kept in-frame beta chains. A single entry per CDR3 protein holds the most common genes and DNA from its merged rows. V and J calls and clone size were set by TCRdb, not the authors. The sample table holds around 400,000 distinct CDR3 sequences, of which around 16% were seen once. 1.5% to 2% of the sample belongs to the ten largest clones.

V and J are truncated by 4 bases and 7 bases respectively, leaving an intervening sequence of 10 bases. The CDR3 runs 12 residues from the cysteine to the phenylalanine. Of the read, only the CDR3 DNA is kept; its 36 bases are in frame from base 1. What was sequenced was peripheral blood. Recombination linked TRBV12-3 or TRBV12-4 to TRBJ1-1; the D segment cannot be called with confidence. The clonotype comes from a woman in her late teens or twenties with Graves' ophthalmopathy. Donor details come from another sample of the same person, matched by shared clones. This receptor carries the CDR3 CASSWRVYEAFF. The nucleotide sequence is TGTGCCAGCAGTTGGCGGGTTTATGAAGCTTTCTTT.